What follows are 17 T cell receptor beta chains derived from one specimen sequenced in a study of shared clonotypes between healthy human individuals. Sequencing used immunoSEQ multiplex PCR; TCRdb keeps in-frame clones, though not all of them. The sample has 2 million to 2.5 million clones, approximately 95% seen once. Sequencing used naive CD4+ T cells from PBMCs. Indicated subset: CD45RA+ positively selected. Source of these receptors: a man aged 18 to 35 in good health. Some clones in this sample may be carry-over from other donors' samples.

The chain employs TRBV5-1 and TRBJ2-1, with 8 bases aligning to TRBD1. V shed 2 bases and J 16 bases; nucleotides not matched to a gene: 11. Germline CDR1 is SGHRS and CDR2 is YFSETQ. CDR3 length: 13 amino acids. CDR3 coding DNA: TGCGCCAGCAGCTTAGTGGTGTATGGACAGGGCTTCTTC. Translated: CASSLVVYGQGFF.

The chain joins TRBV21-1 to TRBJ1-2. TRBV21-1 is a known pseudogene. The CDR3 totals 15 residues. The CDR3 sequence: CASSKGPGRSYGYTF. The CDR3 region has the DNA TGTGCCAGCAGCAAAGGTCCGGGCCGGTCCTATGGCTACACCTTC.

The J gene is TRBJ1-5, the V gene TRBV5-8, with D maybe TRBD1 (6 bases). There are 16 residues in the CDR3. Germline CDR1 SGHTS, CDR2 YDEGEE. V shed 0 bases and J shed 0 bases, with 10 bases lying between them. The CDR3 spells CASSLGTAYSNQPQHF. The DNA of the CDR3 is TGTGCCAGCAGCTTGGGGACAGCTTATAGCAATCAGCCCCAGCATTTT.

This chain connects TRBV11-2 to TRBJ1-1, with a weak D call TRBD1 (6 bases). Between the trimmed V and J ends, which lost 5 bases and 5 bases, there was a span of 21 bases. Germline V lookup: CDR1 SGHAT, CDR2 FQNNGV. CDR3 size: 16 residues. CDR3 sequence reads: CASSTHPGGIPTEAFF. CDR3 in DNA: TGTGCCAGCAGCACACACCCGGGGGGCATTCCAACTGAAGCTTTCTTT.

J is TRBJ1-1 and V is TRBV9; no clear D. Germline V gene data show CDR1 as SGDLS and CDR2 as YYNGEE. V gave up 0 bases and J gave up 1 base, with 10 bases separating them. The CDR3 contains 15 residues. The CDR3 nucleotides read TGTGCCAGCAGCGTAGCCGCTTGGTGGAACACTGAAGCTTTCTTT. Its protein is CASSVAAWWNTEAFF.

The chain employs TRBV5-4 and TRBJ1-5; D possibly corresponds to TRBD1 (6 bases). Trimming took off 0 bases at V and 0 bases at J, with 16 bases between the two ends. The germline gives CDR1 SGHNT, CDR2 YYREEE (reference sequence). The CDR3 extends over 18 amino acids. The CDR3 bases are TGTGCCAGCAGCTTGGGAGCGGGGGCACCGGATAGCAATCAGCCCCAGCATTTT. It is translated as CASSLGAGAPDSNQPQHF. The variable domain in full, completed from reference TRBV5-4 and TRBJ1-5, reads ETGVTQSPTHLIKTRGQQVTLRCSSQSGHNTVSWYQQALGQGPQFIFQYYREEENGRGNFPPRFSGLQFPNYSSELNVNALELDDSALYLCASSLGAGAPDSNQPQHFGDGTRLSIL.

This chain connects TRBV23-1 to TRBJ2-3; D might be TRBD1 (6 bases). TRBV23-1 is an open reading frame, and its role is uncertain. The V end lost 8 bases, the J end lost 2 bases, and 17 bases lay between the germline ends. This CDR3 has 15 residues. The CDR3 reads CASCLGTKYTDTQYF. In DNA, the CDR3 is TGCGCCAGCTGCCTCGGGACAAAGTACACAGATACGCAGTATTTT.

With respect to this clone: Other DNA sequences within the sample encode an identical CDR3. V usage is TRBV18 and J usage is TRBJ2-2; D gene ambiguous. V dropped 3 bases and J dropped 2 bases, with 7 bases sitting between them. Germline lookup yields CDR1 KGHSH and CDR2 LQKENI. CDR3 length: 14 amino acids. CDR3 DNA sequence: TGTGCCAGCTCACCGGGCCTCAACACCGGGGAGCTGTTTTTT. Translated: CASSPGLNTGELFF. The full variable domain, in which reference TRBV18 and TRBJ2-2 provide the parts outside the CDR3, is NAGVMQNPRHLVRRRGQEARLRCSPMKGHSHVYWYRQLPEEGLKFMVYLQKENIIDESGMPKERFSAEFPKEGPSILRIQQVVRGDSAAYFCASSPGLNTGELFFGEGSRLTVL.

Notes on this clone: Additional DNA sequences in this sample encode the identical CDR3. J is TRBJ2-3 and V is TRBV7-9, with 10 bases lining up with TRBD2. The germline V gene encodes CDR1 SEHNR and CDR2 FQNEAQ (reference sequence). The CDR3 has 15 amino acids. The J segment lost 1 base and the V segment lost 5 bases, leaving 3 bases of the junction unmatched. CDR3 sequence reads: CASSRGTSGTDTQYF. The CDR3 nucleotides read TGTGCCAGCAGCAGAGGGACTAGCGGCACAGATACGCAGTATTTT. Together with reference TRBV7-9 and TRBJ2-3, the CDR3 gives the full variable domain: DTGVSQNPRHKITKRGQNVTFRCDPISEHNRLYWYRQTLGQGPEFLTYFQNEAQLEKSRLLSDRFSAERPKGSFSTLEIQRTEQGDSAMYLCASSRGTSGTDTQYFGPGTRLTVL.

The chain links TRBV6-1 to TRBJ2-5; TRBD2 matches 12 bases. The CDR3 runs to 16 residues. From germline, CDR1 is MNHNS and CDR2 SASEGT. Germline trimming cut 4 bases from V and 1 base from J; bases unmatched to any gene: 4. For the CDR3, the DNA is TGTGCCAGCAGTGCCGTACTAGCGGGAGGCCAAGAGACCCAGTACTTC. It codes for CASSAVLAGGQETQYF.

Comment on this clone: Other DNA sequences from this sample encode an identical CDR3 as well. The CDR3 coding sequence is TGCGCCAGCAGCTTGGCTTCAGGAGGACAAGAGACCCAGTACTTC. This codes for CASSLASGGQETQYF. V gene TRBV5-1 combines with J gene TRBJ2-5, with D tentatively TRBD2 (5 bases). This CDR3 has 15 amino acids. Germline V gene lookup returns CDR1 SGHRS and CDR2 YFSETQ. With 0 bases removed from V and 2 bases from J, the gap between germline ends came to 11 bases.

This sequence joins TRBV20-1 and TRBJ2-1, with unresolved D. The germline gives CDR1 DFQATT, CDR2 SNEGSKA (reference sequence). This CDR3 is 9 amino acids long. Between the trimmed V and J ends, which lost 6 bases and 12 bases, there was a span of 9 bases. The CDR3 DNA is TGCAGTGCAGGACGAGGGCAGTTCTTC. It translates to CSAGRGQFF.

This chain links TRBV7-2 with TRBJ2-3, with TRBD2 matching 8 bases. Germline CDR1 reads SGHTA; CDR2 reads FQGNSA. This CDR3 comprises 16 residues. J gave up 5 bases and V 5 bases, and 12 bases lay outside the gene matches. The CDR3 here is CASSRASSGSKDTQYF. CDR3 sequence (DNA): TGTGCCAGCAGCCGGGCCTCTAGCGGGTCTAAAGATACGCAGTATTTT.

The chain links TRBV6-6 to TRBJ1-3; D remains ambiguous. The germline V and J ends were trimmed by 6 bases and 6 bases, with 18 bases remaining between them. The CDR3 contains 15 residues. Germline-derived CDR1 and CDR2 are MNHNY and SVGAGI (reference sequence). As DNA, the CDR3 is TGTGCCAGCAGCCCGGCCGGGGTTTTTGTAAACACCATATATTTT. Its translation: CASSPAGVFVNTIYF.

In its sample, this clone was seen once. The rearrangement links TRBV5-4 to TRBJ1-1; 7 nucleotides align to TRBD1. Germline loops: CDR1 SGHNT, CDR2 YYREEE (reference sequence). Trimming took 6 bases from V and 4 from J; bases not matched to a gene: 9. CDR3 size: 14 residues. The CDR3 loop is CASNTRQGGTEAFF. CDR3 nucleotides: TGTGCCAGCAACACAAGACAGGGTGGCACTGAAGCTTTCTTT.

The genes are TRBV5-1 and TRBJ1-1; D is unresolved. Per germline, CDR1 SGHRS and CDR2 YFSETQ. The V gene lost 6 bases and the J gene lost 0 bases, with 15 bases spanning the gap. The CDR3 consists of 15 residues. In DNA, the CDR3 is TGCGCCAGCATTCCTCGGGGAGGGATGAACACTGAAGCTTTCTTT. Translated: CASIPRGGMNTEAFF.

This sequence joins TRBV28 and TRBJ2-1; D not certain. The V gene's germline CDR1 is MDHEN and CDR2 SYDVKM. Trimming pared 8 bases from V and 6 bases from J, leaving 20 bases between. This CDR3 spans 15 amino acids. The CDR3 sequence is CASHDHVDNFNEQFF. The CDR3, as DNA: TGTGCCAGCCATGACCATGTAGATAATTTCAATGAGCAGTTCTTC.